A single sample gave rise to the 27 T cell receptor beta chains below, sequenced in a study of shared clonotypes between healthy human individuals. TCRdb's table, derived via immunoSEQ multiplex PCR, lists solely in-frame clones and lacks some. The data show some 2,100,000 clones, more than 90% seen once. The specimen was naive CD4+ T cells sorted from blood. Subset given: CD45RA+ positively selected. These receptors came from a young man in good health.

The chain carries TRBV11-2 and TRBJ2-7; D unclear. The CDR3 sequence is 14 residues long. Trimming stripped 5 bases from V and 3 bases from J, with 14 bases between. CDR1 and CDR2 (germline): SGHAT, FQNNGV. Here the CDR3 reads CASSPIGRFYEQYF. The DNA of the CDR3 is TGTGCCAGCAGCCCTATTGGACGGTTCTACGAGCAGTACTTC.

The rearrangement links TRBV4-1 to TRBJ2-7, with a weak D call TRBD1 (6 bases). The V gene lost 1 base and the J gene lost 7 bases, with 14 bases spanning the gap. The CDR3 loop spans 14 amino acids. The germline V gene encodes CDR1 MGHRA and CDR2 YSYEKL. The CDR3 region has the DNA TGCGCCAGCAGCCAAGTCGGCCGCACAGGGGAGCAGTACTTC. As protein: CASSQVGRTGEQYF.

This clone was seen only a few times. The chain joins TRBV7-9 to TRBJ1-2; 7 bases agree with TRBD1. Per germline, CDR1 SEHNR and CDR2 FQNEAQ (reference sequence). The CDR3 has 14 amino acids. The trim removed 1 base at V and 4 bases at J, leaving 3 bases unmatched. The CDR3: CASSLGQGSYGYTF. The CDR3 DNA sequence: TGTGCCAGCAGCTTAGGACAGGGCTCCTATGGCTACACCTTC.

The J gene is TRBJ2-1, the V gene TRBV7-2; TRBD2 agrees at 9 bases. V lost 5 bases and J lost 7; bases outside the gene matches: 12. CDR3 length equals 16 residues. CDR1 is SGHTA and CDR2 is FQGNSA in the germline V gene. CDR3 in amino acids: CASSIYAGGPGNEQFF. DNA of the CDR3: TGTGCCAGCAGCATTTATGCGGGAGGGCCGGGAAATGAGCAGTTCTTC.

This rearrangement joins TRBV7-2 to TRBJ2-3, with a possible D match to TRBD2 (6 bases). Deletions cut 5 bases from V and 2 bases from J, with 23 bases between. Looked up from germline, CDR1 is SGHTA and CDR2 is FQGNSA. The CDR3 has 18 residues. CDR3 loop: CASSQTRRAGGFTDTQYF. CDR3 nucleotide sequence: TGTGCCAGCAGCCAGACAAGGAGGGCAGGAGGATTCACAGATACGCAGTATTTT.

V and J are TRBV5-1 and TRBJ2-2; perhaps D is TRBD1 or TRBD2 (6 bases each). V was pared by 3 bases and J by 5 bases, with 14 bases between. The CDR3 is 15 residues long. Germline V gene data show CDR1 as SGHRS and CDR2 as YFSETQ. In nucleotides, the CDR3 is TGCGCCAGCAGCTCCCGGGGGCCTTTTACCGGGGAGCTGTTTTTT. Its translation is CASSSRGPFTGELFF.

The J gene is TRBJ1-1, the V gene TRBV5-4; D is perhaps TRBD1 (5 bases). In germline, CDR1 is SGHNT, CDR2 YYREEE (reference sequence). The CDR3 runs 17 residues. Trimming cost V 0 bases and J 0 bases, with 15 bases left between them. The CDR3 DNA reads as TGTGCCAGCAGCTTGGATCCAGGGAGCCTCATGAACACTGAAGCTTTCTTT. Protein product: CASSLDPGSLMNTEAFF.

The genes are TRBV5-4 and TRBJ1-3; unclear D gene. The V end was cut by 4 bases, the J end by 2 bases, with 10 bases between. Germline V gene data show CDR1 as SGHNT and CDR2 as YYREEE (reference sequence). The CDR3 sequence is 14 residues long. CDR3 coding DNA: TGTGCCAGCAGCGAAGGACTAACTGGAAACACCATATATTTT. Its translation is CASSEGLTGNTIYF.

The genes are TRBV6-6 and TRBJ2-5; D remains unclear. Trimming removed 2 bases at V and 10 bases at J, with 14 bases between. The CDR3 extends over 13 amino acids. Germline CDR1 is MNHNY and CDR2 is SVGAGI (reference sequence). CDR3 nucleotide sequence: TGTGCCAGCAGTTACGAGAGGCCCATGGACCAGTACTTC. Translated, it gives CASSYERPMDQYF.

The chain combines TRBV30 with TRBJ2-7; a possible D gene is TRBD1 (6 bases). With 2 bases removed from V and 1 base from J, the gap between germline ends came to 12 bases. The CDR3 consists of 14 residues. Germline CDR1 is GTSNPN and CDR2 is SVGIG (reference sequence). CDR3 DNA: TGTGCCTGGAGTCTCGGGGACACTTCCTACGAGCAGTACTTC. This encodes CAWSLGDTSYEQYF.

J is TRBJ2-1 and V is TRBV7-3; no firm D call. The germline CDR1 and CDR2 sequences are SGHTA and FQGTGA. V was pared by 1 base and J by 10 bases, with 5 bases between. The CDR3 has 11 residues. CDR3 DNA: TGTGCCAGCAGCTTAAGGACCGAGCAGTTCTTC. This gives the protein CASSLRTEQFF.

The chain uses TRBV30 and TRBJ2-1; D ambiguous. Germline-derived CDR1 and CDR2 are GTSNPN and SVGIG (reference sequence). V was clipped by 0 bases and J by 5 bases, with 5 bases between them. The CDR3 runs to 12 residues. CDR3 DNA sequence: TGTGCCTGGAGTGTGAATCACAATGAGCAGTTCTTC. Its protein is CAWSVNHNEQFF.

The V call is TRBV11-2, the J call TRBJ1-6; no clear D gene. CDR3 length: 14 residues. Looked up from germline, CDR1 is SGHAT and CDR2 is FQNNGV. Between the trimmed V and J ends, which lost 6 bases and 5 bases, there was a span of 11 bases. CDR3 sequence reads: CASSLRLNNSPLHF. CDR3 bases: TGTGCCAGCAGTCTTAGACTTAATAATTCACCCCTCCACTTT.

This chain links TRBV4-1 with TRBJ1-2; TRBD1 might be the D (6 bases). CDR3 size: 14 residues. V shed 1 base and J shed 7 bases, with 13 bases lying between them. Germline CDR1 reads MGHRA; CDR2 reads YSYEKL. As DNA, the CDR3 is TGCGCCAGCAGCCAAGCTTGGGGGGCGTTTGGCTACACCTTC. Protein: CASSQAWGAFGYTF.

This chain joins TRBV19 and TRBJ2-3; no definite D call. The CDR3 covers 11 residues. From germline, CDR1 is LNHDA and CDR2 SQIVND (reference sequence). V lost 3 bases and J lost 10, with 8 bases in between. This CDR3 is CASSIVLAQYF. The CDR3 DNA reads as TGTGCCAGTAGTATTGTCCTTGCGCAGTATTTT.

The V and J genes are TRBV7-2 and TRBJ2-4; D remains unclear. Germline CDR1 SGHTA, CDR2 FQGNSA. This CDR3 contains 13 residues. Trimming stripped 7 bases from V and 0 bases from J, with 7 bases between. The CDR3 reads CASTPVAKNIQYF. The CDR3 nucleotides are TGTGCCAGCACCCCCGTAGCCAAAAACATTCAGTACTTC.

This rearrangement joins TRBV5-1 to TRBJ1-4, with 7 nucleotides matching TRBD1. CDR1 is SGHRS, CDR2 YFSETQ, per germline. The CDR3 extends over 15 amino acids. J lost 3 bases, V lost 2 bases, and 4 bases had no gene match. The CDR3 reads CASSLLGQSNEKLFF. In DNA form, the CDR3 reads TGCGCCAGCAGCTTATTGGGACAGTCTAATGAAAAACTGTTTTTT.

The chain links TRBV2 to TRBJ1-2, with TRBD1 matching over 10 bases. The V segment lost 8 bases and the J segment 4 bases; nucleotides outside the gene matches: 7. Per the germline V gene, CDR1 is SNHLY and CDR2 is FYNNEI. The CDR3 is made up of 14 amino acids. The CDR3 DNA reads TGTGCCAGCGGAGACAGGGGGCGCCTCTATGGCTACACCTTC. Translating gives CASGDRGRLYGYTF.

This chain connects TRBV4-1 to TRBJ1-1; 8 nucleotides line up with TRBD1. The junction had 9 bases not matched to a gene; V was cut back by 0 bases and J by 0 bases. Germline V CDR1 and CDR2: MGHRA, YSYEKL. The CDR3 consists of 18 residues. This CDR3 reads CASSQEGGTGRMNTEAFF. In DNA, the CDR3 is TGCGCCAGCAGCCAAGAGGGGGGGACAGGACGCATGAACACTGAAGCTTTCTTT.

This sequence joins TRBV4-3 and TRBJ2-7; 8 bases are a match to TRBD2. The CDR3 loop spans 16 amino acids. Looked up from germline, CDR1 is LGHNA and CDR2 is YSLEER. The V segment lost 0 bases and the J segment 6 bases; nucleotides outside the gene matches: 10. The CDR3 spells CASSQDSNGRAREQYF. As DNA, the CDR3 is TGCGCCAGCAGCCAAGATTCGAACGGGAGGGCCCGCGAGCAGTACTTC.

This chain connects TRBV19 to TRBJ1-4; D is uncertain. V lost 10 bases to trimming and J lost 5 bases, with 14 bases between them. In germline, CDR1 is LNHDA, CDR2 SQIVND (reference sequence). The CDR3 sequence is 13 residues long. The CDR3 DNA sequence: TGTGCCACCGGCGGGCACTTGAATGAAAAACTGTTTTTT. Its translation is CATGGHLNEKLFF.

With respect to this clone: Other DNA sequences of this sample code for an identical CDR3. The gene calls are TRBV7-9 and TRBJ2-1, with 8 bases identical to TRBD2. The V gene end was trimmed by 4 bases and the J gene end by 1 base; junction bases not matched to a gene: 3. CDR3 size: 15 residues. Germline CDR1 is SEHNR and CDR2 is FQNEAQ (reference sequence). CDR3 coding DNA: TGTGCCAGCAGCTCAACGGGGGGGTCCTACAATGAGCAGTTCTTC. Translating gives CASSSTGGSYNEQFF.

This chain uses TRBV4-2 with TRBJ2-4; either TRBD1 or TRBD2 may supply D (5 bases each). Trimming cost V 4 bases and J 9 bases, with 25 bases left between them. This CDR3 has 17 residues. In germline, CDR1 is LGHNA, CDR2 YNFKEQ. The CDR3 reads CASSRSPQQLGELIQYF. The CDR3 nucleotides read TGTGCCAGCAGCCGAAGTCCCCAGCAGTTGGGGGAGCTCATTCAGTACTTC.

For this clone: Other DNA sequences of this sample code for an identical CDR3. V is TRBV7-2 and J is TRBJ2-2; tentatively, D is TRBD2 (6 bases). Germline CDR1 SGHTA, CDR2 FQGNSA. V gave up 2 bases and J gave up 0 bases, with 10 bases separating them. The CDR3 runs to 16 residues. DNA for the CDR3: TGTGCCAGCAGCTTAAGGGCGGGACCGAACACCGGGGAGCTGTTTTTT. It yields the protein CASSLRAGPNTGELFF. Variable domain in full (rest from reference TRBV7-2 and TRBJ2-2): GAGVSQSPSNKVTEKGKDVELRCDPISGHTALYWYRQSLGQGLEFLIYFQGNSAPDKSGLPSDRFSAERTGGSVSTLTIQRTQQEDSAVYLCASSLRAGPNTGELFFGEGSRLTVL.

The chain uses TRBV12-5 and TRBJ2-3; perhaps TRBD1 as D (5 bases). The CDR3 covers 15 residues. CDR1 and CDR2 (germline): LGHNT, FRNRAP. V was cut by 0 bases and J by 0 bases, with 7 bases left in between. CDR3 in DNA: TGTGCTAGTGGTTTGGTGCAGGGTAGCACAGATACGCAGTATTTT. Translating it yields CASGLVQGSTDTQYF.

The chain is built from TRBV28 and TRBJ1-4; D uncertain. Germline V gives CDR1 MDHEN, CDR2 SYDVKM. V was trimmed by 6 bases and J by 4 bases, leaving 15 bases between them. This CDR3 region has 15 residues. CDR3 nucleotide sequence: TGTGCCAGCAGGTCCCACGGGCTCGATAATGAAAAACTGTTTTTT. Residues: CASRSHGLDNEKLFF. The full variable domain, completed using reference TRBV28 and TRBJ1-4, is DVKVTQSSRYLVKRTGEKVFLECVQDMDHENMFWYRQDPGLGLRLIYFSYDVKMKEKGDIPEGYSVSREKKERFSLILESASTNQTSMYLCASRSHGLDNEKLFFGSGTQLSVL.

The V and J genes are TRBV7-2 and TRBJ2-3; TRBD2 matches at 7 bases. Germline assignment: CDR1 SGHTA and CDR2 FQGNSA. The CDR3 loop spans 14 amino acids. J gave up 3 bases and V 2 bases, and 2 bases lay outside the gene matches. CDR3 coding DNA: TGTGCCAGCAGCTTATTCGGGAGGACAGATACGCAGTATTTT. This gives the protein CASSLFGRTDTQYF. The full variable domain, with the rest looked up from reference TRBV7-2 and TRBJ2-3, is GAGVSQSPSNKVTEKGKDVELRCDPISGHTALYWYRQSLGQGLEFLIYFQGNSAPDKSGLPSDRFSAERTGGSVSTLTIQRTQQEDSAVYLCASSLFGRTDTQYFGPGTRLTVL.